Listed below are T cell receptor beta chains from one sample, sequenced in a study of control samples from healthy donors and cancer patients. Only in-frame clones appear in the TCRdb table, and some are missing; sequencing was by immunoSEQ multiplex PCR. This sample has around 130,000 clones; 85% to 95% occur once, and the top ten carry under 2%. What was sequenced was PBMCs. The receptor set was obtained from a man in his fifties or sixties with head and neck cancer. CDR3s include the opening cysteine and the closing phenylalanine or tryptophan. Fields, in order: clone size, D gene, V gene, J gene, CDR3 protein, CDR3 DNA. The D gene is left open where the match is weak. Size is stated for part of the rows, as once, few or many counts, or as a class when the clone is expanded.

NA	NA	TRBV23-1	TRBJ1-4	CASSWDTDEKLFF	TGCGCCAGCAGTTGGGACACAGATGAAAAACTGTTTTTT
NA	TRBD2	TRBV10-3	TRBJ2-1	CAIADGGESNEQFF	TGTGCCATCGCTGACGGGGGGGAATCCAATGAGCAGTTCTTC
NA	TRBD1	TRBV19	TRBJ1-1	CASKTGRNTEAFF	TGTGCCAGTAAGACAGGGCGGAACACTGAAGCTTTCTTT
NA	TRBD1	TRBV7-2	TRBJ2-7	CASSFGTGVYEQYF	TGTGCCAGCAGCTTCGGGACAGGAGTCTACGAGCAGTACTTC
NA	TRBD2	TRBV9	TRBJ2-1	CASSGGRGNEQFF	TGTGCCAGCAGCGGCGGGCGGGGGAATGAGCAGTTCTTC
NA	NA	TRBV6-5	TRBJ1-2	CASSYSARGPLYGYTF	TGTGCCAGCAGTTACTCAGCTAGGGGACCACTCTATGGCTACACCTTC
NA	NA	TRBV5-6	TRBJ1-1	CASSPVSGEAFF	TGTGCCAGCAGTCCCGTCTCGGGTGAAGCTTTCTTT
NA	NA	TRBV7-2	TRBJ2-4	CASSLAIETGRNIQYF	TGTGCCAGCAGCTTAGCGATAGAGACAGGGAGGAACATTCAGTACTTC
NA	TRBD2	TRBV4-3	TRBJ2-1	CASSQDASGGPVEQFF	TGCGCCAGCAGCCAAGATGCTAGCGGGGGGCCGGTTGAGCAGTTCTTC
NA	NA	TRBV11-2	TRBJ2-2	CASSPMGTNTGELFF	TGTGCCAGCAGCCCGATGGGTACGAACACCGGGGAGCTGTTTTTT
NA	NA	TRBV5-1	TRBJ1-3	CASSLSAGNTIYF	TGCGCCAGCAGCCTCAGTGCTGGAAACACCATATATTTT
once	NA	TRBV19	TRBJ2-3	CASSASADTQYF	TGTGCCAGTAGCGCTAGCGCGGATACGCAGTATTTT
NA	TRBD2	TRBV5-4	TRBJ2-3	CASSWPSGGEDTQYF	TGTGCCAGCAGTTGGCCTAGCGGTGGGGAGGATACGCAGTATTTT
NA	NA	TRBV6-2/TRBV6-3	TRBJ2-1	CASSPTRGEQFF	TGTGCCAGCAGTCCCACCAGGGGTGAGCAGTTCTTC
NA	NA	TRBV6-5	TRBJ2-2	CASSLGRINTGELFF	TGTGCCAGCAGTCTAGGACGGATAAACACCGGGGAGCTGTTTTTT
NA	NA	TRBV18	TRBJ1-1	CASSQGTNTEAFF	TGTGCCAGCTCGCAGGGGACGAACACTGAAGCTTTCTTT
NA	NA	TRBV7-2	TRBJ1-2	CASRRIVPGYGYTF	TGTGCCAGCAGAAGAATCGTACCCGGGTACGGCTACACCTTC
few	NA	TRBV6-2/TRBV6-3	TRBJ2-7	CASSSQPPGSYEQYF	TGTGCCAGCAGTTCTCAACCTCCAGGGTCCTACGAGCAGTACTTC
NA	TRBD1	TRBV6-4	TRBJ2-2	CASSDSNDRGHAGELFF	TGTGCCAGCAGTGACTCGAATGACAGGGGGCACGCCGGGGAGCTGTTTTTT
NA	NA	TRBV7-2	TRBJ2-5	CASSPQGRAGETQYF	TGTGCCAGCAGCCCGCAAGGCAGGGCGGGGGAGACCCAGTACTTC
NA	TRBD2	TRBV4-2	TRBJ2-2	CASSPAAGGYTGELFF	TGTGCCAGCAGCCCCGCAGCGGGGGGGTACACCGGGGAGCTGTTTTTT
NA	TRBD1	TRBV6-5	TRBJ1-2	CASSLGGPNSYGYTF	TGTGCCAGCAGTTTAGGGGGCCCCAACTCCTATGGCTACACCTTC
NA	NA	TRBV27	TRBJ1-6	CASRPHQNNSPLHF	TGTGCCAGCAGACCCCACCAGAATAATTCACCCCTCCACTTT
NA	NA	TRBV19	TRBJ1-6	CASSDLGTGDGSPLHF	TGTGCCAGTAGTGACCTTGGGACCGGGGACGGTTCACCCCTCCACTTT
NA	TRBD1	TRBV6-5	TRBJ1-2	CASGQGHGYTF	TGTGCCAGTGGACAGGGGCATGGCTACACCTTC
NA	NA	TRBV21-1	TRBJ2-7	CASSTSGGAYEQYF	TGTGCCAGCAGCACTAGCGGGGGGGCCTACGAGCAGTACTTC
NA	NA	TRBV7-9	TRBJ1-2	CASSLATGNYGYTF	TGTGCCAGCAGCTTAGCCACAGGGAATTATGGCTACACCTTC
NA	TRBD1	TRBV9	TRBJ2-5	CASSPGGQGQETQYF	TGTGCCAGCAGCCCCGGGGGACAGGGCCAAGAGACCCAGTACTTC
NA	NA	TRBV27	TRBJ1-1	CASCLSGGVNTEAFF	TGTGCCAGCTGTTTGTCGGGAGGGGTGAACACTGAAGCTTTCTTT
NA	NA	TRBV6-5	TRBJ2-3	CASSYSRDLDTQYF	TGTGCCAGCAGTTACTCGAGGGACTTAGATACGCAGTATTTT
once	NA	TRBV3-1/TRBV3-2	TRBJ2-2	CASSQEGSSLTGELFF	TGTGCCAGCAGCCAAGAAGGATCCTCTCTTACCGGGGAGCTGTTTTTT